Described below is a single TCR beta chain sequence and its context. Its specificity is unknown. The sample carries other DNA sequences with the same CDR3. The data stem from a study of cytomegalovirus exposure and HLA in healthy donors. Study findings and constraints: Rarity marked most TCR sequences, yet some public TCRs occurred in many donors. It was assumed in the presence/absence analyses that sequencing depth was roughly uniform across donors.

The PCR had 60 Vbeta and 13 Jbeta primers. Measured with immunoSEQ multiplex PCR; TCRdb has only the in-frame clones, and not every one. The repertoire consists of about 140,000 clones, with approximately 80% occurring once and the leading ten covering approximately 8.8%. The sample comprised PBMCs. The receptor's source is a woman between 45 and 65 years old in good health and CMV-seropositive.

The CDR3, as DNA: TGTGCCAGCAGCGTAGGGGACACTCCCTACAATGAGCAGTTCTTC. Translated: CASSVGDTPYNEQFF. The chain recombines TRBV9 with TRBJ2-1, with a tentative D call TRBD1 (6 bases). Looked up from germline, CDR1 is SGDLS and CDR2 is YYNGEE. This CDR3 contains 15 residues. Trimming shortened V by 0 bases and J by 2 bases, and 9 bases separated the two germline ends.